The 12 T cell receptor beta chains below were found in one sample sequenced in a study of CD8+ T cells in alopecia areata. Isolated RNA was reverse transcribed into cDNA used as the sequencing template. The data were produced by immunoSEQ multiplex PCR, yet TCRdb's version contains in-frame clones alone and is incomplete. The table shows about 97,000 clones, with 35% to 45% occurring only once. The sequencing input was CD4+ T cells sorted from blood. These receptors originate from a human donor with alopecia areata.

This clone showed up just a few times. V gene TRBV11-1 combines with J gene TRBJ2-1; a possible D gene is TRBD2 (6 bases). The germline V and J ends were trimmed by 4 bases and 6 bases, with 10 bases remaining between them. The CDR3 consists of 13 residues. CDR1 is SGHAT, CDR2 FQDESV, per germline (reference sequence). DNA of the CDR3: TGTGCCAGCAGCTCCGGGACTTTCAATGAGCAGTTCTTC. Encoded protein: CASSSGTFNEQFF.

DNA of the CDR3: TGTGCCACACGACTAGCGGGAGGGCCCAATGAGCAGTTCTTC. Its translation is CATRLAGGPNEQFF. V usage is TRBV28 and J usage is TRBJ2-1; TRBD2 agrees at 14 bases. From germline, CDR1 is MDHEN and CDR2 SYDVKM. J lost 6 bases, V lost 10 bases, and 5 bases had no gene match. CDR3 length: 14 amino acids.

This clone was counted a few times. The rearrangement uses TRBV27 and TRBJ2-3, with 10 bases identical to TRBD1. The trim removed 8 bases at V and 3 bases at J, leaving 5 bases unmatched. CDR3 length: 14 residues. From germline, CDR1 is MNHEY and CDR2 SMNVEV (reference sequence). The CDR3 is CASRGTGETDTQYF. Here the CDR3 DNA reads TGTGCCAGCCGCGGGACAGGGGAAACAGATACGCAGTATTTT.

The V call is TRBV20-1, the J call TRBJ2-5; D unclear. Germline V gene lookup returns CDR1 DFQATT and CDR2 SNEGSKA (reference sequence). The CDR3 is 11 residues long. This CDR3 reads CRLLIQETQYF. The CDR3 coding sequence is TGCAGATTACTGATCCAAGAGACCCAGTACTTC.

The chain joins TRBV4-3 to TRBJ2-7, with TRBD1 identical over 9 bases. The germline gives CDR1 LGHNA, CDR2 YSLEER. The CDR3 loop spans 15 amino acids. Trimming at V came to 3 bases and at J to 7 bases, leaving 10 bases not matched to a gene. The CDR3 nucleotides read TGCGCCAGCAGCCAGGTCCTAGGGACAGGGCGGGAGCAGTACTTC. Translating gives CASSQVLGTGREQYF.

V usage is TRBV6-5 and J usage is TRBJ2-3; possibly TRBD1 for D (6 bases). CDR3 length: 14 amino acids. V lost 1 base, J lost 2 bases, and 7 bases lay in between. Germline V CDR1 and CDR2: MNHEY, SVGAGI. This chain's CDR3 is CASSYWTDTDTQYF. For the CDR3, the DNA is TGTGCCAGCAGTTACTGGACAGACACAGATACGCAGTATTTT.

A few counts support this clone. This chain uses TRBV14 with TRBJ2-7; D is unclear. In germline, CDR1 is SGHDN, CDR2 FVKESK. V was cut by 4 bases and J by 3 bases, with 10 bases left in between. The CDR3 length is 13 residues. The chain's CDR3 is CASSLYPGYEQYF. The CDR3 DNA follows: TGTGCCAGCAGCCTATATCCCGGCTACGAGCAGTACTTC.

J is TRBJ2-7 and V is TRBV2; 10 bases agree with TRBD2. The J segment lost 1 base and the V segment lost 10 bases, leaving 7 bases of the junction unmatched. The CDR3 loop spans 14 amino acids. Germline values: CDR1 SNHLY, CDR2 FYNNEI. CDR3 DNA sequence: TGTGCCACTACAGCGGGAGGGCGATCCTACGAGCAGTACTTC. As protein: CATTAGGRSYEQYF.

This clone was seen more than once but under ten times. This chain links TRBV7-2 with TRBJ2-1, with D perhaps given as TRBD1 or TRBD2 (6 bases each). Trimming stripped 7 bases from V and 4 bases from J, with 20 bases between. In germline, CDR1 is SGHTA, CDR2 FQGNSA. CDR3 length equals 16 residues. The CDR3 spells CASKRRVDSRYNEQFF. The CDR3 region has the DNA TGTGCCAGCAAAAGGAGGGTGGACAGCCGATACAATGAGCAGTTCTTC.

V usage is TRBV9 and J usage is TRBJ2-7; D possibly corresponds to TRBD2 (5 bases). Germline CDR1 is SGDLS and CDR2 is YYNGEE. The CDR3 consists of 17 residues. Trimming pared 4 bases from V and 2 bases from J, leaving 22 bases between. In DNA, the CDR3 is TGTGCCAGCAGCCCAAGCGGTGCAGTTGGGCTCACCTACGAGCAGTACTTC. As protein: CASSPSGAVGLTYEQYF.

This rearrangement joins TRBV10-3 to TRBJ2-5; 8 bases map to TRBD1. The J segment lost 2 bases and the V segment lost 5 bases, leaving 4 bases of the junction unmatched. The length of the CDR3 is 14 residues. In germline, CDR1 is ENHRY, CDR2 SYGVKD. CDR3 loop: CAISRTGLQETQYF. For the CDR3, the DNA is TGTGCCATCAGTCGGACAGGGCTTCAAGAGACCCAGTACTTC.

In its sample, this clone was seen a few times. V and J are TRBV19 and TRBJ1-4, with TRBD1 matching 8 bases. Germline assignment: CDR1 LNHDA and CDR2 SQIVND (reference sequence). V lost 7 bases to trimming and J lost 3 bases; unmatched junction nucleotides: 4. This CDR3 contains 14 residues. The CDR3 DNA reads as TGTGCCAGTACCATGGACAGGGCTAATGAAAAACTGTTTTTT. Its protein product is CASTMDRANEKLFF. Full variable domain (outside the CDR3, taken from reference TRBV19 and TRBJ1-4): DGGITQSPKYLFRKEGQNVTLSCEQNLNHDAMYWYRQDPGQGLRLIYYSQIVNDFQKGDIAEGYSVSREKKESFPLTVTSAQKNPTAFYLCASTMDRANEKLFFGSGTQLSVL.